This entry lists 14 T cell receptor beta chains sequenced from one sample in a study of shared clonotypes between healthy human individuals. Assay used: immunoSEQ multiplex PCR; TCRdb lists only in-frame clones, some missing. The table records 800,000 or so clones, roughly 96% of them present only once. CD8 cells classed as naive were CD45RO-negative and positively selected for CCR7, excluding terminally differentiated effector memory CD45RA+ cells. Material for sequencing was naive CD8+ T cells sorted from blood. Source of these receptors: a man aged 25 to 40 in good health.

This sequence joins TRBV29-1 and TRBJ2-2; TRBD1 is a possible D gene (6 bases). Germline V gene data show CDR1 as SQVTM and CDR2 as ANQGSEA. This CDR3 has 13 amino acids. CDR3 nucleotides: TGCAGTGGCTCGGACAGTGGCACCGGGGAGCTGTTTTTT. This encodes CSGSDSGTGELFF.

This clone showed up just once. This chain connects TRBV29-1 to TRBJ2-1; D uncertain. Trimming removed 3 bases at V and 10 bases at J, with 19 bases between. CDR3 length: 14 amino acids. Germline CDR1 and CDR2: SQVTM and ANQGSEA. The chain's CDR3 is CSVEVASMEVEQFF. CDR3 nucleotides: TGCAGCGTTGAGGTTGCGTCCATGGAAGTAGAGCAGTTCTTC.

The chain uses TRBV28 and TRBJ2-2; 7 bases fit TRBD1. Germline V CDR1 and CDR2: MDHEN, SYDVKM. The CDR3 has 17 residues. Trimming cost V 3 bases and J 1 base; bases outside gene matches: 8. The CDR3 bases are TGTGCCAGCAGTTTTGGAACCGACAGGGTGAACACCGGGGAGCTGTTTTTT. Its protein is CASSFGTDRVNTGELFF. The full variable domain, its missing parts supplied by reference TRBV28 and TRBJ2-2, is DVKVTQSSRYLVKRTGEKVFLECVQDMDHENMFWYRQDPGLGLRLIYFSYDVKMKEKGDIPEGYSVSREKKERFSLILESASTNQTSMYLCASSFGTDRVNTGELFFGEGSRLTVL.

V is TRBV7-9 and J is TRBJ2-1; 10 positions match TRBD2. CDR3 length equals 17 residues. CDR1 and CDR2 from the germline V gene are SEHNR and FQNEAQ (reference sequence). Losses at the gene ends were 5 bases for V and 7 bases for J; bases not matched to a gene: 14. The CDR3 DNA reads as TGTGCCAGCAGCCCACCCAACCCAGCGGGAGGGCCGAATGAGCAGTTCTTC. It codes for CASSPPNPAGGPNEQFF.

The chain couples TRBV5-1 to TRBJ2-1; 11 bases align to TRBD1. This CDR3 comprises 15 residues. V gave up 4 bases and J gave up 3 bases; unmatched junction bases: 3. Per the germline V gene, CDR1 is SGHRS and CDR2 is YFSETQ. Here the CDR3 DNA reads TGCGCCAGCAGCGACGGGACAGGGGGCTACAATGAGCAGTTCTTC. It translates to CASSDGTGGYNEQFF.

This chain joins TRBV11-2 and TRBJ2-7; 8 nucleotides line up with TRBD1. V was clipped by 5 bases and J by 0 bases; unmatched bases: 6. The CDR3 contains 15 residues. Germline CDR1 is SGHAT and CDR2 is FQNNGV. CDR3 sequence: CASSTGQGYSYEQYF. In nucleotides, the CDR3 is TGTGCCAGCAGCACCGGACAGGGTTACTCCTACGAGCAGTACTTC.

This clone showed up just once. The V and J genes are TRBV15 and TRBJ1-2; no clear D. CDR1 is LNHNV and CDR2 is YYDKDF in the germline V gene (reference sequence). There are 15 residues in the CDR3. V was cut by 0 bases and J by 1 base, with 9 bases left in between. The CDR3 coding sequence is TGTGCCACCAGCAGAGATTTGAACAATAACTATGGCTACACCTTC. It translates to CATSRDLNNNYGYTF.

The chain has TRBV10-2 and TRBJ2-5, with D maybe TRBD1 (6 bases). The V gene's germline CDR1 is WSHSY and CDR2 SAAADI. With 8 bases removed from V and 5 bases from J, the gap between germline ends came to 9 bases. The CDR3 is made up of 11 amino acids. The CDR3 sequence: CASRTEETQYF. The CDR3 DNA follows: TGCGCCAGCCGGACAGAGGAGACCCAGTACTTC.

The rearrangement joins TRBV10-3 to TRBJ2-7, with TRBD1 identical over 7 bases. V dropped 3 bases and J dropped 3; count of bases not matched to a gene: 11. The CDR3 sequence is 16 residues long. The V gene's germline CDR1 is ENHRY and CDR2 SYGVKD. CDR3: CAISDGRGRPIYEQYF. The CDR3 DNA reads TGTGCCATCAGTGATGGCAGGGGGAGACCAATCTACGAGCAGTACTTC.

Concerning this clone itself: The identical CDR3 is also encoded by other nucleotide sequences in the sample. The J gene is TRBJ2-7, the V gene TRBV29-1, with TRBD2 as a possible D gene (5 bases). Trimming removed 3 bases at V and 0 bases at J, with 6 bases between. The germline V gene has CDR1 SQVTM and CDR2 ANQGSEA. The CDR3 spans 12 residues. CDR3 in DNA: TGCAGCGTTGAGGGAGACTCCTACGAGCAGTACTTC. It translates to CSVEGDSYEQYF.

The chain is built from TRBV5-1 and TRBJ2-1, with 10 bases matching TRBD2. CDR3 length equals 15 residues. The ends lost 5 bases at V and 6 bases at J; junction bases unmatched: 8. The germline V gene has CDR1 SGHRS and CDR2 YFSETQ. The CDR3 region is CASSTGTSDFNEQFF. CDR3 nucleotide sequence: TGCGCCAGCAGTACCGGGACTAGCGATTTCAATGAGCAGTTCTTC.

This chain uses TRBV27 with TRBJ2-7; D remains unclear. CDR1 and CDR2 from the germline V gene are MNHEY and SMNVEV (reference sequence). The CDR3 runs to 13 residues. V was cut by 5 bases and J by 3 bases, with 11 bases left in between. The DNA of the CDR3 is TGTGCCAGCAGTGGGCAGCCGGGCTACGAGCAGTACTTC. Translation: CASSGQPGYEQYF.

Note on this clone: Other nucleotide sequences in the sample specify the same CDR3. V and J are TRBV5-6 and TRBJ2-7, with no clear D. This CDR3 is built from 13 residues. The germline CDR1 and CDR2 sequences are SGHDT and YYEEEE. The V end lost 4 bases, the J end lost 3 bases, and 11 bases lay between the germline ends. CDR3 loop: CASSLGRSYEQYF. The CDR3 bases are TGTGCCAGCAGCCTTGGACGAAGCTACGAGCAGTACTTC.

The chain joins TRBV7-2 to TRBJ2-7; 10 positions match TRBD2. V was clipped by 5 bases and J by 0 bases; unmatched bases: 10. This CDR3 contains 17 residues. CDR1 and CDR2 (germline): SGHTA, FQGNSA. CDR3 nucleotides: TGTGCCAGCAGCCCACTGACTAGCGGGCTATACTCCTACGAGCAGTACTTC. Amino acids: CASSPLTSGLYSYEQYF.